Below, 4 T cell receptor beta chains from the same sample are listed, as sequenced in a study of T-cell memory formation after mild COVID-19. TCRdb re-called the 5' RACE reads through MiXCR, storing one row per CDR3 protein. The table shows tens of thousands of distinct CDR3 sequences, with 16% occurring only once. Sequencing used PBMCs or a T cell subset sorted from them (not recorded which). The receptors originated from an adult woman who had mild COVID-19 (a few samples of this study predate the infection). Cell type and time point are not known.

V usage is TRBV7-2 and J usage is TRBJ1-3, with D unresolved. The CDR3 is made up of 14 amino acids. V gave up 5 bases and J gave up 0 bases, with 8 bases separating them. Germline assignment: CDR1 SGHTA and CDR2 FQGNSA. CDR3 residues: CASSPPGSGNTIYF. For the CDR3, the DNA is TGTGCCAGCAGCCCCCCCGGCTCTGGAAACACCATATATTTT.

This clonotype was detected only a few times. J is TRBJ2-5 and V is TRBV12-3 or TRBV12-4; D is uncertain. The CDR3 extends over 12 amino acids. Trimming left V 2 bases short and J 6 bases short, with 7 bases between. In DNA form, the CDR3 reads TGTGCCAGCAGTTTAAATGTACAGACCCAGTACTTC. Translation gives CASSLNVQTQYF.

There are a few counts of this clonotype. The chain has TRBV3-1 and TRBJ2-1, with D possibly matching TRBD2 (5 bases). From germline, CDR1 is LGHDT and CDR2 YNNKEL (reference sequence). The CDR3 spans 15 residues. Trimming took off 5 bases at V and 5 bases at J, with 16 bases between the two ends. The CDR3 spells CASSEREEGNNEQFF. In DNA, the CDR3 is TGTGCCAGCAGCGAAAGAGAAGAGGGAAACAATGAGCAGTTCTTC.

This chain links TRBV20-1 with TRBJ2-5; maybe TRBD2 (5 bases). This CDR3 is built from 16 residues. V was shortened by 6 bases and J by 1 base, with 21 bases between the two germline ends. Looked up from germline, CDR1 is DFQATT and CDR2 is SNEGSKA (reference sequence). CDR3 nucleotides: TGCAGTGCCATGAAGATGGCGGGTAGAGCCCAAGAGACCCAGTACTTC. This sequence encodes CSAMKMAGRAQETQYF.